A single sample is the source of the 19 T cell receptor beta chains below, sequenced in a study of blood T cell repertoires in COVID-19. TCRdb keeps only in-frame clones here, not all; method: immunoSEQ multiplex PCR. This table has about 210,000 clones, roughly 87% appearing once. The sequenced sample was PBMCs or T cells enriched from blood (not recorded which). The receptors come from a man aged 18 to 35 with acute COVID-19.

The rearrangement joins TRBV7-8 to TRBJ1-5; weak D call: TRBD1 (5 bases). V was pared by 1 base and J by 1 base, with 8 bases between. Per germline, CDR1 SGHVS and CDR2 FQNEAQ. The CDR3 runs 15 residues. CDR3 nucleotide sequence: TGTGCCAGCAGCTTAGGGGGGGGGAGCAATCAGCCCCAGCATTTT. Translated: CASSLGGGSNQPQHF.

In its sample, this clone was seen once. V usage is TRBV18 and J usage is TRBJ2-1, with 15 bases matching TRBD2. Germline assignment: CDR1 KGHSH and CDR2 LQKENI. The length of the CDR3 is 20 residues. J was trimmed by 2 bases and V by 3 bases; bases with no gene match: 11. The CDR3 sequence: CASSPQRRTSGRAAYNEQFF. The DNA of the CDR3 is TGTGCCAGCTCACCTCAGAGGAGGACTAGCGGGAGGGCCGCCTACAATGAGCAGTTCTTC. The complete variable domain, with remaining parts taken from reference TRBV18 and TRBJ2-1, reads NAGVMQNPRHLVRRRGQEARLRCSPMKGHSHVYWYRQLPEEGLKFMVYLQKENIIDESGMPKERFSAEFPKEGPSILRIQQVVRGDSAAYFCASSPQRRTSGRAAYNEQFFGPGTRLTVL.

As for this clone: Other DNA sequences within the sample encode an identical CDR3. The V gene is TRBV4-3, the J gene TRBJ2-1; D remains unclear. Germline assignment: CDR1 LGHNA and CDR2 YSLEER. This CDR3 is 13 amino acids long. V was clipped by 2 bases and J by 10 bases, with 12 bases between them. CDR3 loop: CASSQFRRGEQFF. The CDR3 coding sequence is TGCGCCAGCAGCCAATTCCGTAGAGGAGAGCAGTTCTTC.

The chain couples TRBV30 to TRBJ2-5; tentative D call: TRBD1 (5 bases). Trimming left V 2 bases short and J 4 bases short, with 11 bases between. Germline CDR1 GTSNPN, CDR2 SVGIG (reference sequence). The CDR3 is 13 residues long. CDR3 amino acids: CAWSMGQGETQYF. The DNA of the CDR3 is TGTGCCTGGAGTATGGGCCAGGGAGAGACCCAGTACTTC.

V is TRBV28 and J is TRBJ2-5; 7 bases are shared with TRBD2. Germline V lookup: CDR1 MDHEN, CDR2 SYDVKM. The CDR3 covers 16 residues. Unmatched junction bases numbered 11, after V lost 7 bases and J lost 0 bases. DNA for the CDR3: TGTGCCAGCAATAAAGTGACTAGCACGTACCAAGAGACCCAGTACTTC. This sequence encodes CASNKVTSTYQETQYF.

This clone was counted a few times. This chain links TRBV7-2 with TRBJ2-7; D might be TRBD2 (5 bases). The CDR3 extends over 16 amino acids. Trimming took off 1 base at V and 0 bases at J, with 13 bases between the two ends. Germline CDR1 reads SGHTA; CDR2 reads FQGNSA. The CDR3 is CASSLVASSSSYEQYF. CDR3 DNA sequence: TGTGCCAGCAGCTTAGTGGCTAGCTCGAGCTCCTACGAGCAGTACTTC.

A single count supports this clone. The V and J genes are TRBV29-1 and TRBJ2-7; 9 bases align to TRBD1. Trimming removed 3 bases from V and 7 bases from J; junction bases left unmatched: 7. From germline, CDR1 is SQVTM and CDR2 ANQGSEA. The CDR3 spans 13 residues. Here the CDR3 DNA reads TGCAGCGTTGAGGGACAGGGTTCTTTGGAGCAGTACTTC. Translation gives CSVEGQGSLEQYF.

V and J are TRBV3-1 (or the pseudogene TRBV3-2) and TRBJ2-7, with D perhaps matching TRBD1 (6 bases). This CDR3 contains 14 residues. V was trimmed by 6 bases and J by 2 bases, leaving 14 bases between them. Germline CDR1 is LGHDT and CDR2 is YNNKEL (reference sequence). CDR3 region: CASRSRGWPYEQYF. DNA of the CDR3: TGTGCCAGCAGATCGAGGGGGTGGCCCTACGAGCAGTACTTC.

This chain links TRBV4-1 with TRBJ1-4, with a weak D call TRBD1 (5 bases). Germline loops: CDR1 MGHRA, CDR2 YSYEKL. Deletions cut 2 bases from V and 6 bases from J, with 22 bases between. The CDR3 contains 18 residues. The chain's CDR3 is CASSQIGTDRTADEKLFF. Here the CDR3 DNA reads TGCGCCAGCAGCCAAATCGGAACCGACAGAACCGCAGATGAAAAACTGTTTTTT.

The gene calls are TRBV28 and TRBJ2-3; D possibly corresponds to TRBD2 (5 bases). CDR3 length: 15 residues. CDR1 is MDHEN and CDR2 is SYDVKM in the germline V gene. The V end lost 2 bases, the J end lost 2 bases, and 11 bases lay between the germline ends. The CDR3 nucleotides are TGTGCCAGCAGTTTACCAGCGGAGCCCACAGATACGCAGTATTTT. It encodes CASSLPAEPTDTQYF.

This chain joins TRBV10-3 and TRBJ1-6; no firm D call. Trimming shortened V by 2 bases and J by 10 bases, and 9 bases separated the two germline ends. The CDR3 is 13 amino acids. Germline CDR1 ENHRY, CDR2 SYGVKD. This CDR3 is CAISEGSFSPLHF. CDR3 coding DNA: TGTGCCATCAGTGAGGGTAGTTTCTCACCCCTCCACTTT.

This sequence joins TRBV11-3 and TRBJ2-7, with D maybe TRBD2 (6 bases). Trimming stripped 5 bases from V and 0 bases from J, with 14 bases between. The CDR3 spans 15 residues. Germline CDR1 reads SGHNT; CDR2 reads YENEEA. The CDR3 sequence is CASSRWDSSSYEQYF. CDR3 in DNA: TGTGCCAGCAGCCGGTGGGACTCAAGCTCCTACGAGCAGTACTTC.

The chain carries TRBV24-1 and TRBJ1-2; 7 nucleotides match TRBD1. V lost 5 bases and J lost 7; bases outside the gene matches: 12. CDR1 is KGHDR and CDR2 is SFDVKD in the germline V gene. The CDR3 sequence is 15 residues long. CDR3 DNA sequence: TGTGCCACCAGTGGGCCCCTCTCAGGGGGAGGTGGCTACACCTTC. Its translation is CATSGPLSGGGGYTF.

J is TRBJ1-1 and V is TRBV11-2, with D possibly being TRBD1 (5 bases). Per germline, CDR1 SGHAT and CDR2 FQNNGV. Trimming took 2 bases from V and 8 from J, leaving 9 bases between them. The CDR3 contains 12 residues. The chain's CDR3 is CASSLQGLEAFF. CDR3 DNA: TGTGCCAGCAGCTTACAGGGCCTAGAAGCTTTCTTT.

The chain carries TRBV2 and TRBJ2-3; D unclear. The CDR3 consists of 13 residues. Trimming removed 7 bases at V and 7 bases at J, with 15 bases between. The V gene's germline CDR1 is SNHLY and CDR2 FYNNEI. This CDR3 reads CASMRLITNTQYF. The CDR3 DNA is TGTGCCAGCATGAGGCTAATCACGAATACGCAGTATTTT.

This sequence joins TRBV6-5 and TRBJ2-1; a possible D gene is TRBD2 (6 bases). Germline lookup yields CDR1 MNHEY and CDR2 SVGAGI. V shed 0 bases and J shed 4 bases, with 13 bases lying between them. CDR3 length: 16 amino acids. The CDR3 reads CASSYSTSPLYNEQFF. The CDR3 DNA reads TGTGCCAGCAGTTACTCGACTAGTCCCCTTTACAATGAGCAGTTCTTC.

The chain uses TRBV27 and TRBJ2-7; 8 bases align to TRBD1. The ends lost 4 bases at V and 1 base at J; junction bases unmatched: 3. Germline-derived CDR1 and CDR2 are MNHEY and SMNVEV (reference sequence). This CDR3 contains 14 residues. CDR3 in DNA: TGTGCCAGCAGTTCAGGACAGGGATCCTACGAGCAGTACTTC. It is translated as CASSSGQGSYEQYF.

The chain recombines TRBV2 with TRBJ1-6; 7 bases map to TRBD1. CDR3 size: 14 residues. The germline V gene encodes CDR1 SNHLY and CDR2 FYNNEI. Unmatched junction bases numbered 9, after V lost 6 bases and J lost 10 bases. The CDR3 DNA sequence: TGTGCCAGCAGAGGACAGGAAGGGAGGTCACCCCTCCACTTT. Protein sequence: CASRGQEGRSPLHF.

The rearrangement links TRBV7-8 to TRBJ2-1; D remains unclear. This CDR3 comprises 15 residues. V was trimmed by 4 bases and J by 7 bases, leaving 17 bases between them. Germline V gives CDR1 SGHVS, CDR2 FQNEAQ. CDR3 DNA: TGTGCCAGCAGCTCAAGTTCTCAGCGTTGGAATGAGCAGTTCTTC. It specifies CASSSSSQRWNEQFF.